The 25 T cell receptor beta chains listed next were all sequenced from one sample in a study of T cells in Graves' hyperthyroidism and ophthalmopathy. Regions amplified from RNA transcripts were the TCR beta CDR3 regions. The HTBI primer set served for first-round RT-PCR of the TCR CDR3. MiXCR, run by TCRdb on the multiplex PCR reads, gives a single entry per CDR3 protein. Seen here are under 550,000 distinct CDR3 sequences, about 20% observed once, and the top ten hold over 45%. The sample consisted of blood. The receptors shown here come from a man aged 35-49 years with Graves' ophthalmopathy.

The chain links TRBV29-1 to TRBJ2-3; TRBD1 is a possible D gene (5 bases). Trimming took off 4 bases at V and 1 base at J, with 15 bases between the two ends. Per the germline V gene, CDR1 is SQVTM and CDR2 is ANQGSEA. The CDR3 has 15 residues. This CDR3 is CSVVLYGARTDTQYF. CDR3 DNA sequence: TGCAGCGTTGTATTGTATGGGGCTCGCACAGATACGCAGTATTTT.

Many counts were recorded for this clonotype. The J gene is TRBJ2-5, the V gene TRBV11-2; perhaps TRBD2 as D (6 bases). The V and J ends lost 5 bases and 5 bases respectively, with 9 bases between them. The CDR3 runs to 12 residues. Looked up from germline, CDR1 is SGHAT and CDR2 is FQNNGV. The CDR3 DNA is TGTGCCAGCAGCCGACGGGGGGAGACCCAGTACTTC. It specifies CASSRRGETQYF.

There are a few counts of this clonotype. V gene TRBV14 combines with J gene TRBJ1-1, with a tentative D call TRBD1 (6 bases). There are 14 residues in the CDR3. The germline gives CDR1 SGHDN, CDR2 FVKESK. Trimming cost V 1 base and J 9 bases, with 15 bases left between them. The CDR3 region has the DNA TGTGCCAGCAGCCAAGGGATAACCACAGGGCAAGCTTTCTTT. It encodes CASSQGITTGQAFF.

The rearrangement links TRBV20-1 to TRBJ2-1; 14 bases fit TRBD2. In germline, CDR1 is DFQATT, CDR2 SNEGSKA (reference sequence). V was pared by 5 bases and J by 8 bases, with 8 bases of the junction left unmatched. The CDR3 length is 15 residues. CDR3 in amino acids: CSAHRTSGRFDEQFF. CDR3 DNA: TGCAGTGCTCACCGGACTAGCGGGAGGTTCGATGAGCAGTTCTTC.

This clonotype has only a few counts. The V call is TRBV6-2 or TRBV6-3, the J call TRBJ2-1, with TRBD2 as a possible D gene (5 bases). Germline-derived CDR1 and CDR2 are MNHEY and SVGEGT. V dropped 6 bases and J dropped 2 bases, with 14 bases sitting between them. The CDR3 is 15 residues long. The DNA for the CDR3 is TGTGCCAGCAGCAAGGACGGAGGCCCCTACAATGAGCAGTTCTTC. Amino acids: CASSKDGGPYNEQFF.

The CDR3: CASSLRGGNSPLHF. In DNA form, the CDR3 reads TGTGCCAGCAGCTTGAGAGGGGGCAATTCACCCCTCCACTTT. The chain employs TRBV5-5 and TRBJ1-6; 7 nucleotides agree with TRBD1. This CDR3 has 14 residues. Germline V gene lookup returns CDR1 SGHKS and CDR2 YYEKEE (reference sequence). V gave up 1 base and J gave up 7 bases; unmatched junction bases: 2.

This clonotype has more than one count but fewer than ten. V gene TRBV18 combines with J gene TRBJ1-1, with D perhaps TRBD1 (5 bases). The CDR3 covers 15 residues. Germline V CDR1 and CDR2: KGHSH, LQKENI. V lost 3 bases to trimming and J lost 5 bases, with 16 bases between them. CDR3 loop: CASSPPGRVRTEAFF. The CDR3 coding sequence is TGTGCCAGCTCACCGCCGGGCAGGGTGAGAACTGAAGCTTTCTTT. Complete variable domain (other parts from reference TRBV18 and TRBJ1-1): NAGVMQNPRHLVRRRGQEARLRCSPMKGHSHVYWYRQLPEEGLKFMVYLQKENIIDESGMPKERFSAEFPKEGPSILRIQQVVRGDSAAYFCASSPPGRVRTEAFFGQGTRLTVV.

The gene calls are TRBV18 and TRBJ1-6, with 7 positions matching TRBD1. V was pared by 3 bases and J by 0 bases, with 5 bases of the junction left unmatched. Germline V gene lookup returns CDR1 KGHSH and CDR2 LQKENI. The CDR3 extends over 17 amino acids. CDR3 residues: CASSPRQGSSYNSPLHF. The CDR3 DNA reads as TGTGCCAGCTCACCTAGACAGGGTAGCTCCTATAATTCACCCCTCCACTTT.

This clonotype was detected ten times or more. The V call is TRBV2, the J call TRBJ2-7; D gene unclear. The CDR3 consists of 15 residues. Germline V gene sequence: CDR1 SNHLY, CDR2 FYNNEI. V lost 6 bases and J lost 5, with 20 bases in between. CDR3 protein: CASRDFSRRSDEQYF. In DNA form, the CDR3 reads TGTGCCAGCAGAGATTTCAGTCGCCGGTCTGACGAGCAGTACTTC. Full variable domain (missing parts from reference TRBV2 and TRBJ2-7): EPEVTQTPSHQVTQMGQEVILRCVPISNHLYFYWYRQILGQKVEFLVSFYNNEISEKSEIFDDQFSVERPDGSNFTLKIRSTKLEDSAMYFCASRDFSRRSDEQYFGPGTRLTVT.

This clonotype was detected a few times. The chain recombines TRBV4-2 with TRBJ2-1, with 7 nucleotides matching TRBD2. The CDR3 spans 14 residues. V dropped 5 bases and J dropped 4; count of bases not matched to a gene: 5. Germline lookup yields CDR1 LGHNA and CDR2 YNFKEQ. Here the CDR3 DNA reads TGTGCCAGCAGCTTGATGGGACTATACAATGAGCAGTTCTTC. Translated: CASSLMGLYNEQFF.

There are many counts of this clonotype. This chain links TRBV11-2 with TRBJ1-1; weak D call: TRBD1 (5 bases). Trimming shortened V by 5 bases and J by 2 bases, and 12 bases separated the two germline ends. This CDR3 contains 14 residues. Germline V gives CDR1 SGHAT, CDR2 FQNNGV. The CDR3 coding sequence is TGTGCCAGCAGCATCTCTAGGGGTAACACTGAAGCTTTCTTT. Translated: CASSISRGNTEAFF.

This clonotype was counted a few times. The rearrangement joins TRBV5-1 to TRBJ2-5; D unresolved. The CDR3 is made up of 14 amino acids. Germline V gene sequence: CDR1 SGHRS, CDR2 YFSETQ. V was clipped by 1 base and J by 3 bases, with 10 bases between them. The CDR3 reads CASSLFLGEETQYF. In DNA form, the CDR3 reads TGCGCCAGCAGCTTGTTCTTGGGTGAAGAGACCCAGTACTTC. Full variable domain (rest looked up from reference TRBV5-1 and TRBJ2-5): KAGVTQTPRYLIKTRGQQVTLSCSPISGHRSVSWYQQTPGQGLQFLFEYFSETQRNKGNFPGRFSGRQFSNSRSEMNVSTLELGDSALYLCASSLFLGEETQYFGPGTRLLVL.

This clonotype was recorded a few times. This sequence joins TRBV6-2 or TRBV6-3 and TRBJ2-7, with unresolved D. This CDR3 has 11 amino acids. Germline assignment: CDR1 MNHEY and CDR2 SVGEGT. V lost 2 bases and J lost 7, with 6 bases in between. CDR3 residues: CASSYEEEQYF. The DNA of the CDR3 is TGTGCCAGCAGTTACGAGGAAGAGCAGTACTTC.

With regard to this clonotype: At one boundary the junction diverges from the germline segment, which might be a read error. This rearrangement joins TRBV5-1 to TRBJ1-1; tentatively, D is TRBD1 (5 bases). CDR3 length: 13 residues. CDR1 SGHRS and CDR2 YFSETQ come from the germline V gene. Written as DNA, the CDR3 is TGCGCCAGCAGCTTGGAGGGGAACACTGGAGCTTTCTTT. It specifies CASSLEGNTGAFF.

The J gene is TRBJ1-2, the V gene TRBV20-1; D gene unclear. Germline CDR1 DFQATT, CDR2 SNEGSKA (reference sequence). Trimming took 3 bases from V and 2 from J, leaving 10 bases between them. The CDR3 length is 13 residues. The CDR3 spells CSASQLQNYGYTF. As DNA, the CDR3 is TGCAGTGCTAGCCAGTTACAAAACTATGGCTACACCTTC.

This clonotype has more than one count but fewer than ten. The chain joins TRBV7-3 to TRBJ2-3, with a possible D match to TRBD2 (6 bases). The CDR3 runs to 13 residues. Germline CDR1 is SGHTA and CDR2 is FQGTGA. V dropped 3 bases and J dropped 5 bases, with 9 bases sitting between them. In DNA form, the CDR3 reads TGTGCCAGCAGCTTCGGAGGGGTAGATACGCAGTATTTT. Translated: CASSFGGVDTQYF.

The CDR3 is CASRKAEAFF. In nucleotides, the CDR3 is TGTGCCAGCAGGAAGGCTGAAGCTTTCTTT. This sequence joins TRBV2 and TRBJ1-1; D unclear. This CDR3 region has 10 residues. Trimming cost V 6 bases and J 6 bases, with 5 bases left between them. Looked up from germline, CDR1 is SNHLY and CDR2 is FYNNEI. The entire variable domain, with the rest obtained from reference TRBV2 and TRBJ1-1, is as follows: EPEVTQTPSHQVTQMGQEVILRCVPISNHLYFYWYRQILGQKVEFLVSFYNNEISEKSEIFDDQFSVERPDGSNFTLKIRSTKLEDSAMYFCASRKAEAFFGQGTRLTVV.

DNA for the CDR3: TGTGCCTGGAGCCCGGGACATAACTATGGCTACACCTTC. Amino acid sequence: CAWSPGHNYGYTF. The chain employs TRBV30 and TRBJ1-2, with D possibly being TRBD1 (6 bases). This CDR3 spans 13 amino acids. V lost 3 bases to trimming and J lost 1 base, with 9 bases between them. Germline lookup yields CDR1 GTSNPN and CDR2 SVGIG (reference sequence).

In its sample, this clonotype was seen many times. The V call is TRBV2, the J call TRBJ2-4; unclear D gene. The V gene lost 2 bases and the J gene lost 1 base, with 12 bases spanning the gap. Germline V lookup: CDR1 SNHLY, CDR2 FYNNEI. The CDR3 totals 16 residues. The CDR3, as DNA: TGTGCCAGCAGTGAAAGTGGTCCAGCGGCCAAAAACATTCAGTACTTC. Translating gives CASSESGPAAKNIQYF.

Concerning this clonotype itself: One end of the junction is discordant with germline, which a read error may explain. The V and J genes are TRBV27 and TRBJ1-4; 8 bases are shared with TRBD1. Germline V CDR1 and CDR2: MNHEY, SMNVEV (reference sequence). The CDR3 runs 14 residues. CDR3 loop: CASSFQGANEKLFF. DNA of the CDR3: TGTGCCAGCAGTTTTCAGGGGGCGAATGAGAAACTGTTTTTT.

This rearrangement joins TRBV5-4 to TRBJ2-5; the D call may be TRBD1 or TRBD2 (5 bases each). V was cut by 5 bases and J by 6 bases, with 11 bases left in between. Germline V gene sequence: CDR1 SGHNT, CDR2 YYREEE (reference sequence). This CDR3 has 12 residues. CDR3 loop: CASRLWGKTQYF. The CDR3, as DNA: TGTGCCAGCAGGCTGTGGGGGAAGACCCAGTACTTC.

The chain has TRBV12-3 or TRBV12-4 and TRBJ1-4; unclear D gene. Trimming stripped 2 bases from V and 7 bases from J, with 8 bases between. This CDR3 is 13 amino acids long. The CDR3 region has the DNA TGTGCCAGCAGTTTATCACCCGGTGAAAAACTGTTTTTT. It translates to CASSLSPGEKLFF.

This clonotype was observed a few times. J is TRBJ2-3 and V is TRBV13; 9 bases match TRBD1. The CDR3 spans 17 residues. The ends lost 4 bases at V and 4 bases at J; junction bases unmatched: 12. From germline, CDR1 is PRHDT and CDR2 FYEKMQ (reference sequence). CDR3 coding DNA: TGTGCCAGCAGCTCCGTTGACCGACAGGGGGAGGCAGATACGCAGTATTTT. This sequence encodes CASSSVDRQGEADTQYF.

The table lists this clonotype with a count of one. The rearrangement links TRBV4-1 to TRBJ2-5; TRBD2 agrees at 11 bases. V was clipped by 5 bases and J by 3 bases; unmatched bases: 5. Germline values: CDR1 MGHRA, CDR2 YSYEKL. The CDR3 runs 15 residues. DNA for the CDR3: TGCGCCAGCAGCTCGGGACTAGCGGCCGAAGAGACCCAGTACTTC. Amino acid sequence: CASSSGLAAEETQYF.

This clonotype occurred many times. CDR3 DNA: TGTGCCAGCAGCCACGGCAGCGGGAATTACTACAATGAGCAGTTCTTC. Amino acid sequence: CASSHGSGNYYNEQFF. The rearrangement joins TRBV7-2 to TRBJ2-1; 7 bases fit TRBD2. V shed 5 bases, J shed 3 bases, and the junction held 10 bases outside the gene matches. The length of the CDR3 is 16 residues. Germline-derived CDR1 and CDR2 are SGHTA and FQGNSA. Full variable domain (rest looked up from reference TRBV7-2 and TRBJ2-1): GAGVSQSPSNKVTEKGKDVELRCDPISGHTALYWYRQSLGQGLEFLIYFQGNSAPDKSGLPSDRFSAERTGGSVSTLTIQRTQQEDSAVYLCASSHGSGNYYNEQFFGPGTRLTVL.